Below are 27 T cell receptor beta chains sequenced from a single sample in a study of shared clonotypes between healthy human individuals. TCRdb's table, derived via immunoSEQ multiplex PCR, lists solely in-frame clones and lacks some. The sample yields approximately 2.1 million clones, approximately 95% seen once. The sequenced material came from naive CD4+ T cells from PBMCs. Documented subset: CD45RA+ positively selected. The receptors originated from a young man in good health. Some clones in this sample may be carry-over from other donors' samples.

The rearrangement links TRBV10-1 to TRBJ2-7; no reliable D call. V gave up 2 bases and J gave up 4 bases, with 9 bases separating them. The CDR3 length is 13 residues. CDR1 and CDR2 from the germline V gene are WNHNN and SYGVQD (reference sequence). CDR3: CASSESQNYEQYF. The CDR3 DNA follows: TGCGCCAGCAGTGAGAGCCAGAATTACGAGCAGTACTTC.

V is TRBV27 and J is TRBJ1-1; no clear D gene. Trimming cost V 8 bases and J 1 base, with 17 bases left between them. Germline V gene sequence: CDR1 MNHEY, CDR2 SMNVEV (reference sequence). The CDR3 sequence is 15 residues long. The DNA for the CDR3 is TGTGCCAGCCGTTCCGGCGCATTTTCGAACACTGAAGCTTTCTTT. Protein: CASRSGAFSNTEAFF.

In DNA, the CDR3 is TGTGCCAGCAGCCGGGGGCCGGGGGAAGAGACCCAGTACTTC. It codes for CASSRGPGEETQYF. The chain recombines TRBV7-3 with TRBJ2-5; tentatively, D is TRBD1 or TRBD2 (6 bases each). The CDR3 is 14 amino acids. With 5 bases removed from V and 3 bases from J, the gap between germline ends came to 13 bases. Germline V gives CDR1 SGHTA, CDR2 FQGTGA. Complete variable domain (other parts from reference TRBV7-3 and TRBJ2-5): GAGVSQTPSNKVTEKGKYVELRCDPISGHTALYWYRQSLGQGPEFLIYFQGTGAADDSGLPNDRFFAVRPEGSVSTLKIQRTERGDSAVYLCASSRGPGEETQYFGPGTRLLVL.

The J gene is TRBJ2-7, the V gene TRBV6-5; TRBD2 matches at 7 bases. J lost 3 bases, V lost 2 bases, and 7 bases had no gene match. The germline V gene has CDR1 MNHEY and CDR2 SVGAGI. The CDR3 has 15 residues. The CDR3 bases are TGTGCCAGCAGTTACGGTCCACTAGCGATCTACGAGCAGTACTTC. This encodes CASSYGPLAIYEQYF.

The chain has TRBV5-4 and TRBJ2-7; 7 nucleotides line up with TRBD2. Trimming removed 1 base from V and 7 bases from J; junction bases left unmatched: 14. Germline assignment: CDR1 SGHNT and CDR2 YYREEE (reference sequence). The CDR3 has 16 residues. The CDR3: CASSLPAGVTPGEQYF. The CDR3 DNA reads as TGTGCCAGCAGCTTGCCTGCGGGGGTAACACCGGGAGAGCAGTACTTC.

The chain is built from TRBV2 and TRBJ1-5; D gene unclear. Germline V gene sequence: CDR1 SNHLY, CDR2 FYNNEI. The CDR3 has 15 residues. Trimming stripped 6 bases from V and 0 bases from J, with 12 bases between. The CDR3 DNA follows: TGTGCCAGCAGCGAACAGCTATATAGCAATCAGCCCCAGCATTTT. It is translated as CASSEQLYSNQPQHF.

The chain's CDR3 is CASMREGRSTDTQYF. In DNA, the CDR3 is TGTGCCAGCATGAGAGAGGGGCGGAGCACAGATACGCAGTATTTT. This sequence joins TRBV9 and TRBJ2-3; D tentatively reads TRBD1 or TRBD2 (5 bases each). The CDR3 is 15 residues long. Germline loops: CDR1 SGDLS, CDR2 YYNGEE. V lost 6 bases and J 0 bases, leaving 14 bases between the germline ends.

A note on this clone: The sample contains more than one DNA sequence encoding this CDR3. The chain recombines TRBV7-2 with TRBJ1-3; no reliable D call. The CDR3 is 13 residues long. Germline assignment: CDR1 SGHTA and CDR2 FQGNSA. The ends were cut back, 3 bases at V and 1 base at J, with 4 bases in the middle. The CDR3 sequence is CASSFASGNTIYF. Here the CDR3 DNA reads TGTGCCAGCAGCTTCGCTTCTGGAAACACCATATATTTT.

The rearrangement joins TRBV28 to TRBJ1-2; D gene uncertain. Germline CDR1 reads MDHEN; CDR2 reads SYDVKM. V lost 5 bases and J 4 bases, leaving 11 bases between the germline ends. The CDR3 has 13 amino acids. CDR3 protein: CASSGNGGYGYTF. As DNA, the CDR3 is TGTGCCAGCAGTGGGAACGGAGGCTATGGCTACACCTTC.

The chain employs TRBV2 and TRBJ1-2; D not certain. The V end lost 4 bases, the J end lost 7 bases, and 7 bases lay between the germline ends. Germline lookup yields CDR1 SNHLY and CDR2 FYNNEI. CDR3 length equals 11 residues. CDR3 DNA sequence: TGTGCCAGCAGTGTGACTATTGGCTACACCTTC. It codes for CASSVTIGYTF.

V usage is TRBV5-1 and J usage is TRBJ2-1, with TRBD2 matching over 8 bases. V trimming: 4 bases; J trimming: 7 bases; junction bases outside the gene matches: 7. Germline CDR1 SGHRS, CDR2 YFSETQ. This CDR3 is built from 14 residues. The CDR3: CASSPPGGSNEQFF. The CDR3 coding sequence is TGCGCCAGCAGCCCGCCGGGGGGGAGTAATGAGCAGTTCTTC.

The chain recombines TRBV19 with TRBJ1-3, with 8 bases fitting TRBD1. CDR3 length equals 15 residues. Germline CDR1 LNHDA, CDR2 SQIVND (reference sequence). The V and J ends lost 10 bases and 2 bases, in that order; junction bases with no gene match: 10. CDR3 nucleotides: TGTGCCACTCGCGCCCCAGGGGGCGCTGGAAACACCATATATTTT. The encoded protein is CATRAPGGAGNTIYF.

The J gene is TRBJ2-5, the V gene TRBV28; D is unresolved. V was shortened by 4 bases and J by 1 base, with 7 bases between the two germline ends. From germline, CDR1 is MDHEN and CDR2 SYDVKM. The length of the CDR3 is 13 residues. In DNA, the CDR3 is TGTGCCAGCAGTTGGGTCAGCCAAGAGACCCAGTACTTC. Amino acid sequence: CASSWVSQETQYF.

The chain combines TRBV7-3 with TRBJ2-1; 7 bases fit TRBD1. V lost 5 bases and J lost 5; bases outside the gene matches: 6. CDR3 length equals 14 residues. The germline CDR1 and CDR2 sequences are SGHTA and FQGTGA. The CDR3: CASSPSGQNNEQFF. In DNA form, the CDR3 reads TGTGCCAGCAGCCCCTCGGGACAGAACAATGAGCAGTTCTTC.

This clone has only a few counts. The chain combines TRBV16 with TRBJ1-5; 7 bases are shared with TRBD1. Germline CDR1 and CDR2: KGHSY and FQNENV. J gave up 6 bases and V 5 bases, and 4 bases lay outside the gene matches. The CDR3 has 13 residues. CDR3 in amino acids: CASSKGAGQPQHF. The CDR3 DNA sequence: TGTGCCAGCAGCAAGGGGGCTGGTCAGCCCCAGCATTTT.

J is TRBJ2-3 and V is TRBV6-1; possible D gene TRBD1, 5 bases. The V and J ends lost 1 base and 7 bases respectively, with 12 bases between them. The germline V gene encodes CDR1 MNHNS and CDR2 SASEGT. This CDR3 is 14 amino acids long. CDR3 coding DNA: TGTGCCAGCAGTGAAGACAGGCCGAGATATACGCAGTATTTT. Translation gives CASSEDRPRYTQYF.

This clone showed up just once. V gene TRBV6-5 combines with J gene TRBJ2-1, with D hard to call. V dropped 2 bases and J dropped 5 bases, with 10 bases sitting between them. Germline CDR1 MNHEY, CDR2 SVGAGI. This CDR3 has 14 residues. For the CDR3, the DNA is TGTGCCAGCAGTTACGGTGTTCGAGACAATGAGCAGTTCTTC. It encodes CASSYGVRDNEQFF.

J is TRBJ2-1 and V is TRBV2, with 11 bases that match TRBD2. Per the germline V gene, CDR1 is SNHLY and CDR2 is FYNNEI. With V trimmed by 5 bases and J by 8 bases, 8 bases remained unmatched. The CDR3 consists of 15 residues. CDR3 DNA: TGTGCCAGCAGTCAGACTAGCGGGATTGGACATGAGCAGTTCTTC. As protein: CASSQTSGIGHEQFF.

CDR3 coding DNA: TGTGCCAGCAGCCCTGGACTAGCGGGGACCTCCTACGAGCAGTACTTC. Encoded protein: CASSPGLAGTSYEQYF. V and J are TRBV5-4 and TRBJ2-7; TRBD2 agrees at 12 bases. This CDR3 has 16 residues. Unmatched junction bases numbered 5, after V lost 4 bases and J lost 0 bases. The germline gives CDR1 SGHNT, CDR2 YYREEE (reference sequence).

The V gene is TRBV2, the J gene TRBJ1-1; D might be TRBD1 (5 bases). The CDR3 is 13 residues long. Germline-derived CDR1 and CDR2 are SNHLY and FYNNEI. Trimming took 2 bases from V and 10 from J, leaving 14 bases between them. CDR3 sequence (DNA): TGTGCCAGCAGTGAATATGGGACTTTGATAGCTTTCTTT. This encodes CASSEYGTLIAFF.

The chain employs TRBV11-3 and TRBJ2-2; 12 bases align to TRBD2. This CDR3 has 18 amino acids. J lost 0 bases, V lost 5 bases, and 7 bases had no gene match. The germline CDR1 and CDR2 sequences are SGHNT and YENEEA. The CDR3 loop is CASSLARTSGANTGELFF. CDR3 coding DNA: TGTGCCAGCAGCCTAGCCAGGACTAGCGGGGCGAACACCGGGGAGCTGTTTTTT.

The chain joins TRBV7-2 to TRBJ2-1; no reliable D call. Trimming removed 2 bases from V and 0 bases from J, with 5 bases in between. This CDR3 contains 14 residues. CDR1 SGHTA and CDR2 FQGNSA come from the germline V gene. In DNA, the CDR3 is TGTGCCAGCAGCTTAACCCGCTCCTACAATGAGCAGTTCTTC. This sequence encodes CASSLTRSYNEQFF.

The chain is built from TRBV5-8 and TRBJ1-1, with a tentative D call TRBD1 (6 bases). The length of the CDR3 is 14 residues. Trimming shortened V by 3 bases and J by 3 bases, and 12 bases separated the two germline ends. CDR1 is SGHTS, CDR2 YDEGEE, per germline. CDR3 in amino acids: CASSSYRDHTEAFF. For the CDR3, the DNA is TGTGCCAGCAGCTCCTACAGGGATCACACTGAAGCTTTCTTT.

The chain uses TRBV19 and TRBJ1-1; the D gene is possibly TRBD1 (6 bases). The CDR3 extends over 13 amino acids. CDR1 is LNHDA and CDR2 is SQIVND in the germline V gene (reference sequence). The ends were cut back, 9 bases at V and 1 base at J, with 12 bases in the middle. This CDR3 is CASSDRTNTEAFF. CDR3 in DNA: TGTGCCAGCAGTGACAGGACGAACACTGAAGCTTTCTTT.

This clone has a single count. The rearrangement links TRBV27 to TRBJ1-5, with D maybe TRBD1 (5 bases). The CDR3 extends over 15 amino acids. Trimming left V 8 bases short and J 4 bases short, with 18 bases between. Germline loops: CDR1 MNHEY, CDR2 SMNVEV (reference sequence). CDR3 nucleotide sequence: TGTGCCAGCGGCACCGCGGACATACCTAATCAGCCCCAGCATTTT. It codes for CASGTADIPNQPQHF.

This clone has only one observation. The chain couples TRBV28 to TRBJ1-2; D is unresolved. CDR1 MDHEN and CDR2 SYDVKM come from the germline V gene. This CDR3 has 15 residues. Trimming removed 2 bases at V and 8 bases at J, with 18 bases between. CDR3 amino acids: CASSLTDGARGGYTF. Written as DNA, the CDR3 is TGTGCCAGCAGTTTAACCGATGGCGCCCGTGGAGGCTACACCTTC.

The chain combines TRBV6-5 with TRBJ1-5; D gene unclear. Trimming cost V 0 bases and J 1 base, with 10 bases left between them. The CDR3 contains 16 residues. From germline, CDR1 is MNHEY and CDR2 SVGAGI. This CDR3 is CASSYSRAVSNQPQHF. The DNA for the CDR3 is TGTGCCAGCAGTTACTCGAGGGCAGTCAGCAATCAGCCCCAGCATTTT.